This T cell receptor (beta chain) was found in a study of blood T cell repertoires in COVID-19. On the study more broadly: Some COVID-19 samples were acute and others convalescent; all came from the United States, Italy and Spain. Sample material is recorded as cDNA or gDNA derived from T cells, B-cell-depleted T cells, or PBMCs.

The germline gives CDR1 KGHSH, CDR2 LQKENI. CDR3 length equals 13 residues. J gave up 8 bases and V 3 bases, and 5 bases lay outside the gene matches. Seattle-derived patients entered the study during active infection and were followed longitudinally. Per the study methods: Cell counts per sample came from amplifying reference gene primers. Sequenced by immunoSEQ multiplex PCR; TCRdb stores in-frame clones only, minus some. From that table come the V and J calls and clone size; the DNA was used to work out D and trimming. This sample has approximately 110,000 clones; roughly 74% occur once, and the top ten carry 4.5% to 6%.

The sequenced sample was peripheral blood. The receptor's source is a man older than 75 with COVID-19, enrolled during active disease. This chain connects TRBV18 to TRBJ1-2; 8 bases fit TRBD1. DNA of the CDR3: TGTGCCAGCTCACCGGACAGGGACTTGGGCTACACCTTC. This codes for CASSPDRDLGYTF.